The sequence of this TCR beta chain was determined in a study of blood T cell repertoires in COVID-19. Study overall: COVID-19 samples collected from the United States, Italy and Spain covered acute and convalescent phases. Nucleic acid was either cDNA or gDNA, and it came from T cells, B-cell-depleted T cells, or PBMCs.

The V gene's germline CDR1 is PRHDT and CDR2 FYEKMQ (reference sequence). Between the trimmed V and J ends, which lost 1 base and 2 bases, there was a span of 3 bases. The CDR3 covers 12 residues. Original analysis: For nucleated cells, counts were estimated from reference gene primer amplification. Profiled with immunoSEQ multiplex PCR; TCRdb holds only in-frame clones, not every one. Clonal size and the V and J genes are those of that table, whereas D and trimming came from the DNA. This sample has hundreds of thousands of clones, with around 88% found just once. This receptor was taken from a woman under 40 who had recovered from COVID-19. The sample taken for sequencing was peripheral blood. This chain uses TRBV13 with TRBJ2-7; no clear D. CDR3: CASSLAAYEQYF. The CDR3 bases are TGTGCCAGCAGCTTAGCTGCCTACGAGCAGTACTTC.